The 20 T cell receptor delta chains below were found in one sample sequenced in a study of Vγ9Vδ2 T cells in congenital toxoplasmosis. A single-tube template-switch cDNA reaction was primed with TRGC- and TRDC-specific primers. The TRGC primer was designed to bind both TRGC1 and TRGC2 constant genes. TCRdb re-called clones from the reads using CATT. The table lists approximately 360 delta-chain clones, roughly 50% of them singletons. The sequenced sample consisted of gamma-delta T cells from blood. These receptors were collected from a child younger than 10 born to a mother with Toxoplasma gondii infection during pregnancy, either congenitally infected or uninfected (not recorded which).

This clone appeared a few times. Since a far larger clone is one base different, this is likely a read error. This specimen includes other DNA sequences encoding the same CDR3. This chain links TRDV1 with TRDJ1, with 10 bases aligning to TRDD3. The CDR3 loop spans 17 amino acids. Per the germline V gene, CDR1 is TSWWSYY and CDR2 is QGS. The DNA of the CDR3 is TGTGCGCTTGGGGAAAGCTACAGTACTGGGGGATTGATTAAACTCATCTTT. This gives the protein CALGESYSTGGLIKLIF.

This clone has just a few counts. A far larger clone lies a single base away; this is likely a read error. The rearrangement joins TRDV1 to TRDJ1; no reliable D call. Germline matching of the DNA provided the J gene here, since TCRdb leaves it blank. The CDR3 is 18 amino acids. CDR1 is TSWWSYY, CDR2 QGS, per germline. The CDR3 nucleotides are TGTGCTCTTGGGGAGGACCCCCATAAAAACACTACCACCGGTAAACTCATCTTT. Translation gives CALGEDPHKNTTTGKLIF.

This clone turned up a few times. A far more abundant clone sits one base away, making this likely a read error. This chain links TRAV38-2/DV8 with TRDJ1; D is tentatively TRDD2 or TRDD3 (8 bases each). CDR3 length equals 19 residues. Germline lookup yields CDR1 TSESDYY and CDR2 QEAYKQQN. Trimming stripped 2 bases from V and 1 base from J, with 24 bases between. Written as DNA, the CDR3 is TGTGCTTATAGGAGGGCTTCCTACGAGGGGGATATGGGCACCGATAAACTCATCTTT. This codes for CAYRRASYEGDMGTDKLIF.

Comments on this clone: The TCRdb protein comes from a much larger clone and disagrees with this DNA's translation at residues 4 and 13, likely due to a read error; the protein given here is derived from the DNA. The chain combines TRDV2 with TRDJ2; D ambiguous. TCRdb records no J gene; here it was assigned by comparing the DNA to germline. Germline V gene lookup returns CDR1 GEAIGNYY and CDR2 EKD. The CDR3 extends over 16 amino acids. For the CDR3, the DNA is TGTGCCTGTGAGTCTCCCTGGACCGCTTTGACAGCACGACTCTTCTTT. Its protein is CACESPWTALTARLFF.

For this clone: TCRdb attributes to this sequence the protein of a much larger clone, which differs from the DNA translation at residue 14; a read error is likely, and the protein displayed is translated from the DNA. J is TRDJ1 and V is TRDV1; no reliable D call. The J gene is absent in TCRdb and was assigned here via DNA matching to germline. The CDR3 has 18 amino acids. Germline V gene sequence: CDR1 TSWWSYY, CDR2 QGS. CDR3 nucleotides: TGTGCTCTTGGGGAGGACCCCCATAAAAACACTACCACCGAAAAACTCATCTTT. Amino acid sequence: CALGEDPHKNTTTEKLIF.

As for this clone: The protein recorded in TCRdb matches a much larger clone and deviates from this DNA's translation at residue 15, suggesting a read error; the protein here is obtained by translating the DNA. The chain couples TRDV1 to TRDJ1; D remains ambiguous. The J gene was not available in TCRdb and was assigned here by matching the DNA to germline segments. Germline V CDR1 and CDR2: TSWWSYY, QGS. This CDR3 region has 18 residues. The CDR3 region is CALGEDPHKNTTTDELIF. For the CDR3, the DNA is TGTGCTCTTGGGGAGGACCCCCATAAAAACACTACCACCGATGAACTCATCTTT.

Notes on this clone: TCRdb records a much larger clone's protein for this DNA, with a difference at residue 4 that likely arises from a read error; the protein given is the translation of the DNA. The J gene is TRDJ1, the V gene TRDV3, with 10 bases fitting TRDD3. TCRdb records no J gene; here it was assigned by comparing the DNA to germline. CDR3 length: 17 amino acids. V was clipped by 3 bases and J by 2 bases; unmatched bases: 15. Per the germline V gene, CDR1 is TVYSNPD and CDR2 is GDNSRS (reference sequence). The CDR3 sequence is CAFYHLTGDTRTDKLIF. In nucleotides, the CDR3 is TGTGCCTTCTACCACCTTACGGGGGATACGCGTACCGATAAACTCATCTTT.

On this clone: The protein TCRdb gives is from a much larger clone and does not agree with this DNA's translation at residue 8, likely a read error; the protein shown here comes from the DNA. V is TRDV1 and J is TRDJ1, with D unresolved. The J gene, left out of TCRdb, was set here by checking the DNA against germline. The CDR3 extends over 18 amino acids. V lost 3 bases and J lost 1, with 21 bases in between. Per germline, CDR1 TSWWSYY and CDR2 QGS. The CDR3 is CALGEDPYKNTTTDKLIF. The CDR3 region has the DNA TGTGCTCTTGGGGAGGACCCCTATAAAAACACTACCACCGATAAACTCATCTTT.

With regard to this clone: The amino acid sequence in TCRdb belongs to a much larger clone and departs from this DNA's translation at residue 10, likely a sequencing read error; the sequence shown is translated from the DNA. The J gene is TRDJ2, the V gene TRDV2; 7 bases are shared with TRDD3. In the absence of a J gene in TCRdb, the DNA was matched to germline to assign it here. CDR1 is GEAIGNYY, CDR2 EKD, per germline. The CDR3 has 17 amino acids. Unmatched junction bases numbered 9, after V lost 3 bases and J lost 0 bases. CDR3 DNA sequence: TGTGCCTGTGACGGGGTACTGGGGACCACTTTGACAGCACAACTCTTCTTT. Its translation: CACDGVLGTTLTAQLFF.

This clone was recorded a few times. A far bigger clonotype differs at one base, so this is likely a read error. The chain carries TRDV2 and TRDJ3; D perhaps matches TRDD3 (6 bases). Trimming pared 0 bases from V and 0 bases from J, leaving 29 bases between. Germline V CDR1 and CDR2: GEAIGNYY, EKD. The CDR3 length is 24 residues. CDR3 sequence reads: CACDTVEVMVGGPYSSWDTRQMFF. The CDR3 nucleotides are TGTGCCTGTGACACCGTGGAGGTGATGGTGGGGGGTCCTTATAGCTCCTGGGACACCCGACAGATGTTTTTC.

On this clone itself: A read error likely explains why the TCRdb protein, taken from a much larger clone, differs from this DNA's translation at residue 13; the protein shown is translated from the DNA. J is TRDJ1 and V is TRDV3; TRDD2 matches at 9 bases. No J gene was available from TCRdb, and it was assigned here by a germline match of the DNA. The CDR3 extends over 19 amino acids. The germline gives CDR1 TVYSNPD, CDR2 GDNSRS (reference sequence). J gave up 10 bases and V 3 bases, and 30 bases lay outside the gene matches. CDR3 in amino acids: CAFPTFLPPSTGEYGGLIF. CDR3 in DNA: TGTGCCTTCCCCACCTTCCTACCTCCGAGTACTGGGGAATACGGAGGACTCATCTTT. Full variable domain (remainder filled in from reference TRDV3 and TRDJ1): CDKVTQSSPDQTVASGSEVVLLCTYDTVYSNPDLFWYRIRPDYSFQFVFYGDNSRSEGADFTQGRFSVKHILTQKAFHLVISPVRTEDSATYYCAFPTFLPPSTGEYGGLIFGKGTRVTVEP.

As for this clone: Translating this DNA gives a protein that differs at residue 8 from the TCRdb one, which belongs to a much larger clone; a read error is likely, and the protein shown is this translation. The V gene is TRDV2, the J gene TRDJ2; 8 positions match TRDD3. TCRdb offers no J gene call, so here the DNA was matched to germline to obtain one. CDR3 size: 15 residues. In germline, CDR1 is GEAIGNYY, CDR2 EKD. With V trimmed by 2 bases and J by 0 bases, 1 base remained unmatched. CDR3 bases: TGTGCCTGTGACATACTGGGGGCTTTGACAGCACAACTCTTCTTT. Its protein product is CACDILGALTAQLFF.

This clone came up a few times. This likely came from a read error, as a far larger clone is one base away. This chain links TRDV1 with TRDJ1; D unresolved. TCRdb lists no J gene, so it was determined here by aligning the DNA to germline. The germline V gene has CDR1 TSWWSYY and CDR2 QGS. The V end lost 4 bases, the J end lost 1 base, and 22 bases lay between the germline ends. The CDR3 is 18 residues long. The CDR3 DNA reads TGTGCTCTTGGGGGGGACCCCCATAAAAACACTACCACCGATAAACTCATCTTT. Amino acids: CALGGDPHKNTTTDKLIF.

The sample holds a few counts of this clone. The likely explanation is a read error, given a far larger clone one base away. This sequence joins TRAV38-2/DV8 and TRDJ1; the match to TRDD3 covers 10 bases. CDR3 length: 19 residues. The germline gives CDR1 TSESDYY, CDR2 QEAYKQQN. V gave up 2 bases and J gave up 1 base; unmatched junction bases: 14. The CDR3 region is CAYRRTSYEGDTGTDKLIF. Written as DNA, the CDR3 is TGTGCTTATAGGAGGACTTCCTACGAGGGGGATACGGGCACCGATAAACTCATCTTT.

By sample share, this clone is hyperexpanded. Different DNA sequences within this sample yield the same CDR3. The chain employs TRDV2 and TRDJ1; 8 nucleotides line up with TRDD3. V lost 3 bases, J lost 0 bases, and 11 bases stayed unmatched. The CDR3 is made up of 17 amino acids. CDR1 and CDR2 from the germline V gene are GEAIGNYY and EKD. CDR3 coding DNA: TGTGCCTGTGACTCGCGGGGATACCGGACGTACACCGATAAACTCATCTTT. As protein: CACDSRGYRTYTDKLIF.

As to this clone: A read error likely explains why the TCRdb protein, taken from a much larger clone, differs from this DNA's translation at residue 13; the protein shown is translated from the DNA. This sequence joins TRDV3 and TRDJ1; TRDD3 matches at 10 bases. TCRdb gives no J gene; it was assigned here by matching the DNA to germline. The CDR3 contains 17 residues. Germline values: CDR1 TVYSNPD, CDR2 GDNSRS (reference sequence). The V segment lost 3 bases and the J segment 6 bases; nucleotides outside the gene matches: 19. The CDR3 nucleotides read TGTGCCTTCCACCACCTTACGGGGGATACGCGTACCAATAAACTCATCTTT. Amino acid sequence: CAFHHLTGDTRTNKLIF.

Concerning this clone itself: The protein TCRdb gives is from a much larger clone and does not agree with this DNA's translation at residue 5, likely a read error; the protein shown here comes from the DNA. This chain links TRDV1 with TRDJ1; D remains unclear. Since TCRdb gives no J gene, matching the DNA to germline was used here to assign it. The germline V and J ends were trimmed by 3 bases and 1 base, with 21 bases remaining between them. The V gene's germline CDR1 is TSWWSYY and CDR2 QGS. The CDR3 runs 18 residues. CDR3 coding DNA: TGTGCTCTTGGGGACGACCCCCATAAAAACACTACCACCGATAAACTCATCTTT. Translated, it gives CALGDDPHKNTTTDKLIF.

This clone was seen more than once but under ten times. It is likely a read error: a sequence one base away is far more abundant. The J gene is TRDJ2, the V gene TRDV2; 10 positions agree with TRDD3. Germline matching of the DNA provided the J gene here, since TCRdb leaves it blank. The germline V gene encodes CDR1 GEAIGNYY and CDR2 EKD. The CDR3 has 15 residues. CDR3 region: CARDTWGILTAQLFF. The CDR3 DNA reads as TGTGCCCGTGACACCTGGGGGATATTGACAGCACAACTCTTCTTT.

On this clone: TCRdb attributes to this sequence the protein of a much larger clone, which differs from the DNA translation at residue 5; a read error is likely, and the protein displayed is translated from the DNA. The chain employs TRDV1 and TRDJ1, with D unresolved. TCRdb carries no J gene annotation; the J gene was assigned here by matching the DNA with germline. CDR3 size: 18 residues. The V gene's germline CDR1 is TSWWSYY and CDR2 QGS. Deletions cut 5 bases from V and 1 base from J, with 23 bases between. The CDR3 protein is CALGKDPHKNTTTDKLIF. CDR3 coding DNA: TGTGCTCTTGGGAAGGACCCCCATAAAAACACTACCACCGATAAACTCATCTTT.

In the case of this clone: A read error is the likely source, as a far larger clone sits one nucleotide away. The genes are TRDV1 and TRDJ1; D unresolved. The CDR3 loop spans 18 amino acids. Trimming stripped 3 bases from V and 1 base from J, with 21 bases between. CDR1 is TSWWSYY, CDR2 QGS, per germline. This CDR3 is CALGEDPHKNATTDKLIF. Here the CDR3 DNA reads TGTGCTCTTGGGGAGGACCCCCATAAAAACGCTACCACCGATAAACTCATCTTT.